Listed here are 19 T cell receptor beta chains from one sample, sequenced in a study of identical twins. TCRdb analysed the 5' RACE reads with MiXCR anew, one entry per CDR3 protein. The table has 1.5 million to 2 million distinct CDR3 sequences, about 31% seen once; the top ten hold roughly 0.3%. Sequencing was carried out using cord blood. The receptor source for this set is a newborn girl in good health.

This clonotype was observed many times. Its ends do not fully match the called genes, so a read error is possible. V is TRBV5-1 and J is TRBJ2-1; 7 bases map to TRBD2. From germline, CDR1 is SGHRS and CDR2 YFSETQ. This CDR3 has 15 residues. CDR3 in amino acids: CASSSGGSSYNEQFF. The CDR3 DNA is TGTGCCAGCAGCTCCGGCGGGAGCTCCTACAATGAGCAGTTCTTC.

This clonotype was observed a few times. The chain carries TRBV24-1 and TRBJ1-1; possible D gene TRBD1, 5 bases. This CDR3 region has 13 residues. CDR1 and CDR2 from the germline V gene are KGHDR and SFDVKD. V lost 3 bases to trimming and J lost 8 bases, with 12 bases between them. The chain's CDR3 is CATSDIGHVEAFF. CDR3 nucleotide sequence: TGTGCCACCAGTGATATTGGACATGTGGAAGCTTTCTTT.

The chain uses TRBV20-1 and TRBJ2-3; the D is unclear. This CDR3 spans 15 amino acids. Looked up from germline, CDR1 is DFQATT and CDR2 is SNEGSKA (reference sequence). V was pared by 6 bases and J by 2 bases, with 18 bases between. The CDR3 nucleotides read TGCAGTGCCCCCGGACCGAGACGAGACACAGATACGCAGTATTTT. This codes for CSAPGPRRDTDTQYF.

V is TRBV20-1 and J is TRBJ1-2; TRBD1 might be the D (6 bases). V was clipped by 6 bases and J by 0 bases, with 11 bases between them. The CDR3 is 13 amino acids. The germline V gene encodes CDR1 DFQATT and CDR2 SNEGSKA (reference sequence). This CDR3 is CSAWTASNYGYTF. Written as DNA, the CDR3 is TGCAGTGCCTGGACAGCCTCTAACTATGGCTACACCTTC.

CDR3 sequence: CASSPSYSGSYNEQFF. DNA for the CDR3: TGTGCCAGCAGCCCCAGCTATAGCGGCTCCTACAATGAGCAGTTCTTC. The chain has TRBV14 and TRBJ2-1, with D possibly TRBD2 on 6 matching bases. Trimming cost V 4 bases and J 0 bases, with 13 bases left between them. The length of the CDR3 is 16 residues. The germline V gene encodes CDR1 SGHDN and CDR2 FVKESK.

The chain employs TRBV7-2 and TRBJ2-2; 10 nucleotides agree with TRBD2. The germline V gene has CDR1 SGHTA and CDR2 FQGNSA. The J segment lost 4 bases and the V segment lost 2 bases, leaving 4 bases of the junction unmatched. The length of the CDR3 is 16 residues. This CDR3 is CASSLSKRGGTGELFF. The CDR3 DNA follows: TGTGCCAGCAGCTTATCAAAGCGGGGGGGCACCGGGGAGCTGTTTTTT.

This rearrangement joins TRBV12-3 or TRBV12-4 to TRBJ2-5, with 10 bases aligning to TRBD2. This CDR3 comprises 15 residues. V trimming: 1 base; J trimming: 8 bases; junction bases outside the gene matches: 7. In nucleotides, the CDR3 is TGTGCCAGCAGTTTAGAAGCGGGGGGGGCGAGAACCCAGTACTTC. Translated: CASSLEAGGARTQYF.

This sequence joins TRBV20-1 and TRBJ2-3; 8 bases match TRBD2. Germline assignment: CDR1 DFQATT and CDR2 SNEGSKA (reference sequence). V lost 3 bases to trimming and J lost 6 bases; unmatched junction nucleotides: 14. The CDR3 has 16 residues. CDR3: CSASPGNSGGLDTQYF. Written as DNA, the CDR3 is TGCAGTGCTAGTCCCGGTAACAGCGGGGGTTTGGATACGCAGTATTTT.

This clonotype was detected a few times. J is TRBJ2-5 and V is TRBV6-1; TRBD2 matches at 8 bases. CDR1 is MNHNS, CDR2 SASEGT, per germline. This CDR3 has 14 residues. Germline trimming cut 2 bases from V and 5 bases from J; bases unmatched to any gene: 4. CDR3 region: CASSEYPSGETQYF. CDR3 in DNA: TGTGCCAGCAGTGAATATCCTAGCGGGGAGACCCAGTACTTC.

The sample holds a few counts of this clonotype. The rearrangement uses TRBV25-1 and TRBJ1-2; tentatively, D is TRBD1 (5 bases). Per the germline V gene, CDR1 is MGHDK and CDR2 is SYGVNS. The V and J ends lost 6 bases and 2 bases respectively, with 13 bases between them. This CDR3 has 14 amino acids. The CDR3 sequence: CASRGLTPNYGYTF. CDR3 sequence (DNA): TGTGCCAGCAGGGGACTGACTCCGAACTATGGCTACACCTTC.

The chain employs TRBV2 and TRBJ2-2; tentative D call: TRBD2 (6 bases). This CDR3 has 14 residues. Trimming stripped 3 bases from V and 5 bases from J, with 10 bases between. Germline-derived CDR1 and CDR2 are SNHLY and FYNNEI. CDR3 coding DNA: TGTGCCAGCAGTGAGACTAGGTCGACCGGGGAGCTGTTTTTT. Protein sequence: CASSETRSTGELFF.

The V and J genes are TRBV2 and TRBJ1-5, with 9 bases aligning to TRBD1. Trimming took 5 bases from V and 4 from J; bases not matched to a gene: 9. This CDR3 is built from 16 residues. Germline CDR1 and CDR2: SNHLY and FYNNEI. CDR3: CASSPTGQGPNQPQHF. The CDR3 DNA sequence: TGTGCCAGCAGTCCCACGGGACAGGGCCCTAATCAGCCCCAGCATTTT.

This clonotype was found many times. The V and J genes are TRBV2 and TRBJ2-7, with unresolved D. CDR1 is SNHLY and CDR2 is FYNNEI in the germline V gene. V was shortened by 3 bases and J by 1 base, with 4 bases between the two germline ends. The CDR3 has 12 amino acids. CDR3 bases: TGTGCCAGCAGTGACGATTCCTACGAGCAGTACTTC. The encoded protein is CASSDDSYEQYF. Drawing the rest from reference TRBV2 and TRBJ2-7, the complete variable domain is EPEVTQTPSHQVTQMGQEVILRCVPISNHLYFYWYRQILGQKVEFLVSFYNNEISEKSEIFDDQFSVERPDGSNFTLKIRSTKLEDSAMYFCASSDDSYEQYFGPGTRLTVT.

This clonotype was recorded once. V and J are TRBV2 and TRBJ2-3, with D maybe TRBD2 (6 bases). Deletions cut 3 bases from V and 6 bases from J, with 22 bases between. The CDR3 has 17 amino acids. Germline assignment: CDR1 SNHLY and CDR2 FYNNEI. The CDR3 DNA is TGTGCCAGCAGTGAGGGTGCGACTAGTGCCCCCAGGGATACGCAGTATTTT. Amino acid sequence: CASSEGATSAPRDTQYF.

This clonotype was counted between two and nine times. The J gene is TRBJ2-7, the V gene TRBV7-2, with 8 nucleotides matching TRBD2. The CDR3 covers 16 residues. Trimming removed 0 bases from V and 0 bases from J; junction bases left unmatched: 4. Germline V gene lookup returns CDR1 SGHTA and CDR2 FQGNSA. CDR3 loop: CASSLASGISSYEQYF. The CDR3 DNA reads TGTGCCAGCAGCTTAGCTAGCGGGATAAGCTCCTACGAGCAGTACTTC.

This chain joins TRBV9 and TRBJ1-2, with TRBD1 matching over 8 bases. The germline V gene encodes CDR1 SGDLS and CDR2 YYNGEE. This CDR3 spans 15 amino acids. V dropped 4 bases and J dropped 8; count of bases not matched to a gene: 13. This CDR3 reads CASSLWLQGARGYTF. DNA of the CDR3: TGTGCCAGCAGCTTATGGCTGCAGGGGGCGAGGGGCTACACCTTC.

The gene calls are TRBV7-2 and TRBJ2-5, with TRBD2 matching over 7 bases. The J call is doubtful: the DNA matches TRBJ2-7 better. Germline-derived CDR1 and CDR2 are SGHTA and FQGNSA. CDR3 length: 14 amino acids. The DNA for the CDR3 is TGTGCCAGCAGCTTAGTGCGGGAGTGGCACGAGCAGTACTTC. Amino acid sequence: CASSLVREWHEQYF.

This clonotype was observed many times. The chain carries TRBV12-3 or TRBV12-4 and TRBJ2-5, with unresolved D. Trimming stripped 3 bases from V and 5 bases from J, with 7 bases between. This CDR3 has 12 residues. The CDR3: CASSFSWETQYF. The CDR3 DNA reads as TGTGCCAGCAGTTTTAGTTGGGAGACCCAGTACTTC.

This clonotype was detected once. J is TRBJ2-3 and V is TRBV2; 9 nucleotides align to TRBD2. Trimming removed 4 bases from V and 2 bases from J; junction bases left unmatched: 13. CDR3 size: 18 residues. Per the germline V gene, CDR1 is SNHLY and CDR2 is FYNNEI. The CDR3 nucleotides are TGTGCCAGCAGTGGTCCCGCCCCTGGCGGGAGGGCCACAGATACGCAGTATTTT. This encodes CASSGPAPGGRATDTQYF. Full variable domain (remainder filled in from reference TRBV2 and TRBJ2-3): EPEVTQTPSHQVTQMGQEVILRCVPISNHLYFYWYRQILGQKVEFLVSFYNNEISEKSEIFDDQFSVERPDGSNFTLKIRSTKLEDSAMYFCASSGPAPGGRATDTQYFGPGTRLTVL.